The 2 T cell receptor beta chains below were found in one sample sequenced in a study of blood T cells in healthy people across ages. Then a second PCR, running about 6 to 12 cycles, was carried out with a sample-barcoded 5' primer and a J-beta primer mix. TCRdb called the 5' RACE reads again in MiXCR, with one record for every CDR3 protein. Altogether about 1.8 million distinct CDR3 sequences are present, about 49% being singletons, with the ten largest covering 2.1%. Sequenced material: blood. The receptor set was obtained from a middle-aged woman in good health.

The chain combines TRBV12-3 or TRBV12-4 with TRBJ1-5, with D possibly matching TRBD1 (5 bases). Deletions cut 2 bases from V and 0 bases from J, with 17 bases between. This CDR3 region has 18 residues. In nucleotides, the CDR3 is TGTGCCAGCAGTTTATGGGGACGGCTCGACTCTAGCAATCAGCCCCAGCATTTT. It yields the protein CASSLWGRLDSSNQPQHF.

This chain's CDR3 is CASVTLGNEQFF. For the CDR3, the DNA is TGTGCCAGCGTTACCCTTGGGAATGAGCAGTTCTTC. J is TRBJ2-1 and V is TRBV28; D is unclear. CDR3 size: 12 residues. Trimming pared 8 bases from V and 7 bases from J, leaving 12 bases between. The germline gives CDR1 MDHEN, CDR2 SYDVKM.